This TCR beta chain was profiled in a study of cytomegalovirus exposure and HLA in healthy donors. Germline V CDR1 and CDR2: LNHNV, YYDKDF (reference sequence). The CDR3 is 16 amino acids. The J segment lost 4 bases and the V segment lost 3 bases, leaving 7 bases of the junction unmatched. The PCR ran on 60 Vbeta and 13 Jbeta primers. Only in-frame clones appear in the TCRdb table, and some are missing; sequencing was by immunoSEQ multiplex PCR. In the table there are around 70,000 clones, about 72% of which are singletons. This chain connects TRBV15 to TRBJ2-2, with TRBD2 matching over 8 bases. The sequencing sample was made of PBMCs. The receptor comes from a girl aged 10 to 17 in good health and CMV-seropositive. The CDR3 nucleotides are TGTGCCACCAGCAGGACGATTAGCGGGATCACCGGGGAGCTGTTTTTT. Its protein product is CATSRTISGITGELFF.